These T cell receptor beta chains were read from a single sample in a study of T-cell memory formation after mild COVID-19. TCRdb re-called the 5' RACE reads through MiXCR, storing one row per CDR3 protein. The repertoire includes 75,000 to 95,000 distinct CDR3 sequences, less than 15% of them detected once, and approximately 40% sits in the top ten. Material: PBMCs or a T cell subset sorted from them (not recorded which). The receptors come from a man between 18 and 35 years old who had mild COVID-19 (a few samples of this study predate the infection). Cell type and time point are not known. CDR3s include the opening cysteine and the closing phenylalanine or tryptophan. The D gene is left open where the match is weak. Clone size is shown for a subset of rows, as once, few, many or a class of expanded clone.

d_gene	len	j_gene	abundance	v_gene	CDR3nt	CDR3aa
TRBD2	15	TRBJ2-5	many	TRBV6-5	TGTGCCAGCACTGGGACTAGCGGGGAGGATGAGACCCAGTACTTC	CASTGTSGEDETQYF
-	18	TRBJ2-6	few	TRBV6-2/TRBV6-3	TGTGCCAGCAGTTACAACTACAGGGAATTCTCTGGGGCCAACGTCCTGACTTTC	CASSYNYREFSGANVLTF
-	15	TRBJ1-5	-	TRBV9	TGTGCCAGCAGCGTAGAAGTCGGCCCTAATCAGCCCCAGCATTTT	CASSVEVGPNQPQHF
-	13	TRBJ1-2	-	TRBV5-4	TGTGCCAGCAGCTTTTCGGGGCTGAGTGGCTACACCTTC	CASSFSGLSGYTF
TRBD2	16	TRBJ2-3	few	TRBV7-3	TGTGCCAGCAGCTTCGTCGGGGGGGGACCCACAGATACGCAGTATTTT	CASSFVGGGPTDTQYF
TRBD1	15	TRBJ1-1	-	TRBV4-1	TGCGCCAGCAGCCCCGCAGGGGGGTCGGGAACTGAAGCTTTCTTT	CASSPAGGSGTEAFF
-	16	TRBJ2-3	few	TRBV7-6	TGTGCCAGCAGCTTAGGGACTTCCCTTCGCACAGATACGCAGTATTTT	CASSLGTSLRTDTQYF
TRBD2	15	TRBJ2-1	medium-sized	TRBV25-1	TGTGCCAGCAGTGAATTAGCGGGGGAGGTCAATGAGCAGTTCTTC	CASSELAGEVNEQFF
TRBD2	16	TRBJ2-1	many	TRBV7-3	TGTGCCAGCAGCACCCGGAGGGCTAGCGGGACTGATGAGCAGTTCTTC	CASSTRRASGTDEQFF
-	14	TRBJ2-3	few	TRBV5-1	TGCGCCAGCAGCCCGGGACTCCACACAGATACGCAGTATTTT	CASSPGLHTDTQYF
-	17	TRBJ2-5	-	TRBV3-1	TGTGCCAGCAGCCCACCCCTCCTCGTAGGGGATGGAGAGACCCAGTACTTC	CASSPPLLVGDGETQYF
-	14	TRBJ2-2	few	TRBV6-5	TGTGCCAGCAGTTATGGGCAGGGCCCCGGGGAGCTGTTTTTT	CASSYGQGPGELFF
TRBD1	14	TRBJ1-2	-	TRBV4-1	TGCGCCAGCACGGACTCCAGGGGGAAGGATGGCTACACCTTC	CASTDSRGKDGYTF
-	13	TRBJ1-1	-	TRBV4-1	TGCGCCAGCAGCCAGGCTAGGAACACTGAAGCTTTCTTT	CASSQARNTEAFF
-	15	TRBJ2-3	-	TRBV9	TGTGCCAGCAGCGTAGAGGAGTGGACCACAGATACGCAGTATTTT	CASSVEEWTTDTQYF
-	13	TRBJ2-3	-	TRBV6-5	TGTGCCAGCAGTGCGATCAGCACAGATACGCAGTATTTT	CASSAISTDTQYF
-	19	TRBJ2-1	many	TRBV29-1	TGCAGCGTTGATAATCCGGGACCTCCGGGACCTCGGGGGAGGAATGAGCAGTTCTTC	CSVDNPGPPGPRGRNEQFF
-	12	TRBJ2-3	-	TRBV2	TGTGCCAGAGCAAAGGCACCAGATACGCAGTATTTT	CARAKAPDTQYF
-	14	TRBJ2-2	-	TRBV11-3	TGTGCCAGCAGCTTAGCTCCTTATAGCGGGGAGCTGTTTTTT	CASSLAPYSGELFF
-	15	TRBJ1-2	few	TRBV4-2	TGTGCCAGCAGCCAAGAGGTCTCGGTGAACTATGGCTACACCTTC	CASSQEVSVNYGYTF
-	15	TRBJ2-3	-	TRBV29-1	TGCAGCGTACCGGGCCAAACCCGGGTGACAGATACGCAGTATTTT	CSVPGQTRVTDTQYF
TRBD1	17	TRBJ2-1	-	TRBV4-1	TGCGCCAGCAGCCAAGGGCCCGCCGGGACAGGCTACGGTGAGCAGTTCTTC	CASSQGPAGTGYGEQFF
-	14	TRBJ2-3	-	TRBV24-1	TGTGCCACCAGTGGGGACGGGTCCACAGATACGCAGTATTTT	CATSGDGSTDTQYF
-	14	TRBJ2-5	few	TRBV25-1	TGTGCCAGCAGTGAGCAGGGTTGGGGAGAGACCCAGTACTTC	CASSEQGWGETQYF